A selection of T cell receptor beta chains follows, all from one sample in a study of blood T cell repertoires in COVID-19. TCRdb keeps only in-frame clones here, not all; method: immunoSEQ multiplex PCR. The sample has roughly 320,000 clones; 90% to 95% are singletons. The specimen was PBMCs or T cells enriched from blood (not recorded which). Receptor source: a woman in her 30s who had been exposed to COVID-19. Both conserved end residues are part of each CDR3. The order of the fields is J gene, V gene, CDR3 protein.

>TRBJ2-7|TRBV5-1
CASSWTGDEQYF
>TRBJ1-6|TRBV10-2
CASSDNRGSSYNSPLHF
>TRBJ1-6|TRBV27
CASSPGQYNSPLHF
>TRBJ1-4|TRBV9
CASSVASNPGEKLFF
>TRBJ1-2|TRBV4-2
CASSLTPGAPNYGYTF
>TRBJ1-2|TRBV4-1
CASSQAPPGQIVYGYTF
>TRBJ1-1|TRBV2
CASSGYRGHGTEAFF
>TRBJ2-3|TRBV5-5
CASSLEAMGTTEYF
>TRBJ2-5|TRBV10-3
CAISERTSGETQYF
>TRBJ1-4|TRBV6-5
CASSTRGTNEKLFF
>TRBJ2-3|TRBV5-1
CASSVAPRPDTQYF
>TRBJ2-1|TRBV29-1
CSVEGDRYNEQFF
>TRBJ1-1|TRBV18
CASSPETAEAFF
>TRBJ1-1|TRBV2
CASTDRQVLPMPEAFF